The following is a T cell receptor beta chain sequence with its context. These data come from a study of blood T cell repertoires in COVID-19. As originally analysed: Reference gene primers were amplified, and this amplification served to estimate nucleated cell counts. Profiled with immunoSEQ multiplex PCR; TCRdb holds only in-frame clones, not every one. For V, J and clone size, that table is used; D and trimming come from the DNA. Among roughly 45,000 clones listed, 75% to 80% were seen once. With V trimmed by 4 bases and J by 1 base, 19 bases remained unmatched. The CDR3 extends over 19 amino acids.

The sample comprised peripheral blood. This clonotype was obtained from a woman aged 65 to 85 with acute or convalescent COVID-19. V is TRBV5-3 and J is TRBJ1-1; TRBD1 aligns across 7 bases. TRBV5-3 has ORF status, its function being uncertain. The CDR3 DNA sequence: TGTGCCAGAAGCCATACCCGTGCGAACAGGGGCTACGGGAACACTGAAGCTTTCTTT. This sequence encodes CARSHTRANRGYGNTEAFF.